The source of this T cell receptor beta chain is a study of T-cell memory formation after mild COVID-19 (dated by TCRdb to about 2021). Regarding the study in general: TCR sequence clusters from the two donors were found to be largely donor specific. Longitudinal TCRalpha and TCRbeta repertoire sequencing tracked T-cell clones expanding and contracting after mild COVID-19 in a couple of donors. Two young, previously healthy adult volunteers made up the cohort, one male and one female.

Sequencing instrument: Illumina NovaSeq 6000. TCRalpha and TCRbeta cDNA libraries were constructed by 5'RACE with constant-segment primers, with sample barcodes and unique molecular identifiers being introduced. RNA was extracted from every sample with Trizol reagent. Libraries were amplified in two PCR steps, with a second sample barcode and Illumina TruSeq adapters added in the second step. The libraries were sequenced on an Illumina NovaSeq using 2 x 150 bp paired-end reads. The original pipeline was this. The reads were demultiplexed and collapsed into UMI-guided consensus sequences using migec v1.2.7. Using mixcr v2.1.11, UMI consensuses were aligned to TRA and TRB V and J templates and then assembled into clonotypes. A clonotype was counted as expanded or contracted only if both edgeR and NoisET called the change significant, with noise models trained on biological replicates. For edgeR calls, a false discovery rate-adjusted p below 0.01 and a log2 fold-change threshold of 1 were applied. PCA with hierarchical clustering of max-normalized trajectories of the 1000 most abundant clonotypes was used as exploratory dynamics analysis. Separately sequenced CD4+ and CD8+ repertoires were used to assign the CD4 or CD8 phenotype of responding clones. TCRdb passed the public sequencing reads through fastp at Q25 and MiXCR, retaining productive beta sequences. Every entry covers one CDR3 protein and lists the most common genes and DNA from its rows. TCRdb, rather than the study authors, made the V and J calls. This sample has 400,000 or so distinct CDR3 sequences in its table, and around a fifth of those were observed once. The top ten hold 9.5% to 15% of the sample.

Ficoll-Paque density gradient centrifugation was the method used to isolate PBMCs. In regard to this clonotype: Its antigen has not been determined. No clone much larger than this one lies a single base away; base qualities are absent.

Overall study results and their limits: From day 15 to 85, contracting clones showed balanced CD4/CD8 phenotypes, whereas a second wave of clones that expanded from day 15 to 37 leaned towards CD4+. The second-wave clones that peaked on day 37 were not confirmed to be SARS-CoV-2 specific. Contracting CD4+ clones were found mainly in CM and EM memory subsets, while CD8+ clones were enriched in EMRA. Only two mild cases were covered by the study, and larger cohorts that include severe cases with pre-infection samples were considered necessary. Some responding clones were found in pre-infection memory, which suggests that pre-existing cross-reactive memory T cells took part in the SARS-CoV-2 response.

The germline V gene specifies SGDLS as CDR1 and YYNGEE as CDR2. V and J lose 0 bases and 8 bases, and a span of 14 bases separates them. CDR3 length: 14 amino acids, cysteine to phenylalanine. This entry keeps only the CDR3 DNA: 42 bases, framed from base 1. The sequence is built from TRBV9 and TRBJ1-1, with an unclear D gene assignment. Sequenced material: PBMCs or a T cell subset sorted from them (not recorded which). This TCR came from an adult woman who had mild COVID-19 (a few samples of this study predate the infection). The sample titles of this study are shuffled in the database, so cell type and time point are left out; the donor was told from shared clones. The DNA reads TGTGCCAGCAGCGTAGGCCCGCCCCCGACAGAAGCTTTCTTT. It translates as CASSVGPPPTEAFF.